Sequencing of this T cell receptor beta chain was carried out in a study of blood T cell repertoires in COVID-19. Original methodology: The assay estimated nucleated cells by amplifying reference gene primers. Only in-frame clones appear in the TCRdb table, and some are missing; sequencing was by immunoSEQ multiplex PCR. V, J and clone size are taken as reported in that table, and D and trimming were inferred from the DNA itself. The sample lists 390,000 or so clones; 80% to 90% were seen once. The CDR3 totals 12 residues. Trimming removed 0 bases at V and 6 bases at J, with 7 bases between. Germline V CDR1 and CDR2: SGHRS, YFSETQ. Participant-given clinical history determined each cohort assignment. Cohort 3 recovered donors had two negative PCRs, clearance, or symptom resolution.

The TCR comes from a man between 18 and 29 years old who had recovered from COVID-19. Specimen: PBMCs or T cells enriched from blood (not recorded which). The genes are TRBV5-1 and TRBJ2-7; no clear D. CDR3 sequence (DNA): TGCGCCAGCAGCTTGGACCGAGGCGAGCAGTACTTC. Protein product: CASSLDRGEQYF.